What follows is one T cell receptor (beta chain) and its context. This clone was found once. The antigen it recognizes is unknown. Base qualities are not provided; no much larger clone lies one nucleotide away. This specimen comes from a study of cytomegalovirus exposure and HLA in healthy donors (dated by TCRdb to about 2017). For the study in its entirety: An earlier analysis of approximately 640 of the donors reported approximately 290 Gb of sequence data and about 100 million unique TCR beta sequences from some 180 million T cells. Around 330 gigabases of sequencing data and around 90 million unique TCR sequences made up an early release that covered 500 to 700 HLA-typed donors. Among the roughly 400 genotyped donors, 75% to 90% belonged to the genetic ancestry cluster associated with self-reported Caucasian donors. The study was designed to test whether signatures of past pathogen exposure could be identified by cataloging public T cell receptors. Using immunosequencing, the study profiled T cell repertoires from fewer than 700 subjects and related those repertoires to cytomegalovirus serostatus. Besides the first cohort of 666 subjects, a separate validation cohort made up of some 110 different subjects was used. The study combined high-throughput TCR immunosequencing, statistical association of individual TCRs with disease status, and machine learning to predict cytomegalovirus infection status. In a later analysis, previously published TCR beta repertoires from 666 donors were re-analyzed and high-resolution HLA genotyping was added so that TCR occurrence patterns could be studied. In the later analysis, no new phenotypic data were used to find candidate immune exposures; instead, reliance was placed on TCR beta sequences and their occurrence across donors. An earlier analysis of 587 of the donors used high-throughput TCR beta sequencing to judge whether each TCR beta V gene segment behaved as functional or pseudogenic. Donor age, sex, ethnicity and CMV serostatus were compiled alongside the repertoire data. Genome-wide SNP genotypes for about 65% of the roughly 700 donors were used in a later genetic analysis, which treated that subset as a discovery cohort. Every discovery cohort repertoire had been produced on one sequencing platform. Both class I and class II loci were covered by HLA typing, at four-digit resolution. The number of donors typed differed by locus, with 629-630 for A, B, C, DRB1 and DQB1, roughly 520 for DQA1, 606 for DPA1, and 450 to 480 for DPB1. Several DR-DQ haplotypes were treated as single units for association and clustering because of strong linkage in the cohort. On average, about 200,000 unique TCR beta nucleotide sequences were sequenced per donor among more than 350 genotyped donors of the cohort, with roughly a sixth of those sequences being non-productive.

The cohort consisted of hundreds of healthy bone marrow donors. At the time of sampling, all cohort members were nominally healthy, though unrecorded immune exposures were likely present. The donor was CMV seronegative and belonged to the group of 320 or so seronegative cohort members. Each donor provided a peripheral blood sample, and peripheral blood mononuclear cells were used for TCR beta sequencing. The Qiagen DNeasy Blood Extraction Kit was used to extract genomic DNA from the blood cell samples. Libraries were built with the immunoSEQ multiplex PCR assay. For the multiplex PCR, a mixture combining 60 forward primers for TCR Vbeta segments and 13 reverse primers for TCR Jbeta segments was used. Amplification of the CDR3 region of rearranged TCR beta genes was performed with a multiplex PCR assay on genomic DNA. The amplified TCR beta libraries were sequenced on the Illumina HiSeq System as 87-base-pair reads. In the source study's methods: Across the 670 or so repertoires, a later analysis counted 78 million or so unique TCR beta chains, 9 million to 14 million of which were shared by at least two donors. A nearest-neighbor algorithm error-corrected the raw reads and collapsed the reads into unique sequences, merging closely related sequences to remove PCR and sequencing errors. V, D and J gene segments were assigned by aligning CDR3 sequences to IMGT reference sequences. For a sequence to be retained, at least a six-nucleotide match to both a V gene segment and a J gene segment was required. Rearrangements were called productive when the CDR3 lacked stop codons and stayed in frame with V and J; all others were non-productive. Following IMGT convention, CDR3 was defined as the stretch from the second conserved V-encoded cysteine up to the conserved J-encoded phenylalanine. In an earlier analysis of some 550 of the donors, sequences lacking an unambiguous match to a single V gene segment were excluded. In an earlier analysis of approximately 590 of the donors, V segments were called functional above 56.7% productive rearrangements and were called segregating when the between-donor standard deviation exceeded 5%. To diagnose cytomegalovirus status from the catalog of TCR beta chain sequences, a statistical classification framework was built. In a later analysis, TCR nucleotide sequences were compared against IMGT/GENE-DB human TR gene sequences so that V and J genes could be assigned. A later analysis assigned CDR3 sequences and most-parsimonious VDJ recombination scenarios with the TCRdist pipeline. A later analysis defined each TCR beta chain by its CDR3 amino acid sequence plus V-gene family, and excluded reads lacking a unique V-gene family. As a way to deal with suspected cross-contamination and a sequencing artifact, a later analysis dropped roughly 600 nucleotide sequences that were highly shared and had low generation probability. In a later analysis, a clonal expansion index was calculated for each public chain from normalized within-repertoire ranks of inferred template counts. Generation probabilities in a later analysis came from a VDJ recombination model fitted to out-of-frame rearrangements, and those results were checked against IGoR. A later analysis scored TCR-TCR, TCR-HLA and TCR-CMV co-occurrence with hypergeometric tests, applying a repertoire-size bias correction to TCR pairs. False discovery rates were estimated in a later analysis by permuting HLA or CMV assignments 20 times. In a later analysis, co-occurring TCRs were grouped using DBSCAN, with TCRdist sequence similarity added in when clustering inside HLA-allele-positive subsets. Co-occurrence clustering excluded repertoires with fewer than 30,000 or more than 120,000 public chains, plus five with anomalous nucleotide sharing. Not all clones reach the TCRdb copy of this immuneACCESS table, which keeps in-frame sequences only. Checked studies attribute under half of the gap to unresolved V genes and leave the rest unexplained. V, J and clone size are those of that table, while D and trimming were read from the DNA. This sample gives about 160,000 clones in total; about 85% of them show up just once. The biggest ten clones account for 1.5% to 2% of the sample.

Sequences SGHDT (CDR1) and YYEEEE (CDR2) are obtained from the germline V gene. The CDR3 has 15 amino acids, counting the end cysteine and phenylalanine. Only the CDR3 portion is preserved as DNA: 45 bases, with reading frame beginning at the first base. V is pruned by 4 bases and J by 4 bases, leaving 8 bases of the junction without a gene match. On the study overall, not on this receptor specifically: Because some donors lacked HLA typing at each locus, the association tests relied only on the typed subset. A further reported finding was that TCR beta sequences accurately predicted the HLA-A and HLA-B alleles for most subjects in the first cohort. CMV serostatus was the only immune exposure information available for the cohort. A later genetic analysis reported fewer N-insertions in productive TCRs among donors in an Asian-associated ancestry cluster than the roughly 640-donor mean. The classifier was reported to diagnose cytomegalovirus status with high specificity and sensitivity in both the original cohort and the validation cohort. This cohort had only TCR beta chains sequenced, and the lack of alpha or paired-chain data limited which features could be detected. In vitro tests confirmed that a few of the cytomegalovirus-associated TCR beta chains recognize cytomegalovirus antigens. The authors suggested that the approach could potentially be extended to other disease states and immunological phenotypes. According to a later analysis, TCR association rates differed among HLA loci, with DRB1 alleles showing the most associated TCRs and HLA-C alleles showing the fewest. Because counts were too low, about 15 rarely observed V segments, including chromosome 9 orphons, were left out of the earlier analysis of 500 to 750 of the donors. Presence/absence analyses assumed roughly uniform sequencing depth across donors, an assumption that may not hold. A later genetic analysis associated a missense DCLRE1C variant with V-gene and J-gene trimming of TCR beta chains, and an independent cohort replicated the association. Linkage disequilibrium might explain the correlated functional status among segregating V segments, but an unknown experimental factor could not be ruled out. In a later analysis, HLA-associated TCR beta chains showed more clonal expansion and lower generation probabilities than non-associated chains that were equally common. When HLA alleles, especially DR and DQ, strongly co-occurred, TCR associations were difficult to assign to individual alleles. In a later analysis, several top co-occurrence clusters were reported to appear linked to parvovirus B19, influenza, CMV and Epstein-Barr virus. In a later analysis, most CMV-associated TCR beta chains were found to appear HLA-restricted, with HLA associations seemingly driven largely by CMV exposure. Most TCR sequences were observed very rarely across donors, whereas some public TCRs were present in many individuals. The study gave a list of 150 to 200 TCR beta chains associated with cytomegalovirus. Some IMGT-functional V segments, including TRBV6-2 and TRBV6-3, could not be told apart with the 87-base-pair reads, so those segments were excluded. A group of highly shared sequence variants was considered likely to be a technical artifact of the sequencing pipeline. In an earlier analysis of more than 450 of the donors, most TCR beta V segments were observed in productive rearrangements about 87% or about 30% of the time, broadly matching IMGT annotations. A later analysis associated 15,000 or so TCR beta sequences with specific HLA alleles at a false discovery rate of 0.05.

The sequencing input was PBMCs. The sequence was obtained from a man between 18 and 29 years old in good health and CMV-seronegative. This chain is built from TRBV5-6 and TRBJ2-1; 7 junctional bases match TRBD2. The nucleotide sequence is TGTGCCAGCAGCCCCCCCGGCGGGGGATACAATGAGCAGTTCTTC. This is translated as CASSPPGGGYNEQFF.